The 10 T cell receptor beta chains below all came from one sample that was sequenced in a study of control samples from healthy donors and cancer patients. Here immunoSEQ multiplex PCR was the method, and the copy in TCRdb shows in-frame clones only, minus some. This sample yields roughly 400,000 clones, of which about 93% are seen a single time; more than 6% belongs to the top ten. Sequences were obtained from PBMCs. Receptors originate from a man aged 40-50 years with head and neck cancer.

CDR3 residues: CASSLVLMNTEAFF. CDR3 nucleotides: TGTGCCAGCAGCCTTGTTCTTATGAACACTGAAGCTTTCTTT. The chain combines TRBV3-1 (or the pseudogene TRBV3-2) with TRBJ1-1; D uncertain. Germline lookup yields CDR1 LGHDT and CDR2 YNNKEL (reference sequence). Trimming cost V 4 bases and J 0 bases, with 9 bases left between them. The CDR3 spans 14 residues.

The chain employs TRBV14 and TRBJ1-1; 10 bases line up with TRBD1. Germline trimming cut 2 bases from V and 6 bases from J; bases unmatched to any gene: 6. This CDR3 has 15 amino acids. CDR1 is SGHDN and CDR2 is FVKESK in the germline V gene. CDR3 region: CASSQSRQGASEAFF. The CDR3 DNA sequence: TGTGCCAGCAGCCAAAGTCGACAGGGGGCCTCTGAAGCTTTCTTT.

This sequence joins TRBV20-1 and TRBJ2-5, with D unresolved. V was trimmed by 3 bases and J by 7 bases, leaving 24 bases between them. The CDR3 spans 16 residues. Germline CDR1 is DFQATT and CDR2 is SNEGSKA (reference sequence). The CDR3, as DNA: TGCAGTGCTAGTCTTGGCAGTGGCAGTCTGGTTGGGACCCAGTACTTC. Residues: CSASLGSGSLVGTQYF.

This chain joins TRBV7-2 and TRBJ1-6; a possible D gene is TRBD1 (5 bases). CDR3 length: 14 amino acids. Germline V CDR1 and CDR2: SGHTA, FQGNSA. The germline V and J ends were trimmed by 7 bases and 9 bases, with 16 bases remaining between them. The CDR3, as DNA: TGTGCCAGCACCCATGCAGGGTCTGCTTCACCCCTCCACTTT. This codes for CASTHAGSASPLHF.

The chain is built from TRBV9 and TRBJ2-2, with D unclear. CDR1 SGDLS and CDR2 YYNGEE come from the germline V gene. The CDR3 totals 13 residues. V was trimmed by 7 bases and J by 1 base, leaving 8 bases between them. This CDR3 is CASAWGNTGELFF. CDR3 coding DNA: TGTGCCAGCGCCTGGGGGAACACCGGGGAGCTGTTTTTT.

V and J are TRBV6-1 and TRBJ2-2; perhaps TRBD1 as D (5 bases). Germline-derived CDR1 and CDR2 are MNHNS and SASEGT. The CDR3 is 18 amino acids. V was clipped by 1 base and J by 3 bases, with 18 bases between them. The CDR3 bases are TGTGCCAGCAGTGAAGACAGGTCGGCCAAGGATTACACCGGGGAGCTGTTTTTT. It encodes CASSEDRSAKDYTGELFF.

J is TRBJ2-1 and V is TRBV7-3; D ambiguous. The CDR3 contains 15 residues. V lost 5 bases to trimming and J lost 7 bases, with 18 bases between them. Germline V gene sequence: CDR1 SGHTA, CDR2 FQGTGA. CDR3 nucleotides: TGTGCCAGCAGCCTAAGGGTTACCCCCTCGAATGAGCAGTTCTTC. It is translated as CASSLRVTPSNEQFF.

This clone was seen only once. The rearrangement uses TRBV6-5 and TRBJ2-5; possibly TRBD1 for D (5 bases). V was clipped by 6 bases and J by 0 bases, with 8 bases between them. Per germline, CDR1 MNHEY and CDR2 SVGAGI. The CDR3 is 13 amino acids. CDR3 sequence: CASRTENQETQYF. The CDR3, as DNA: TGTGCCAGCAGGACAGAGAACCAAGAGACCCAGTACTTC.

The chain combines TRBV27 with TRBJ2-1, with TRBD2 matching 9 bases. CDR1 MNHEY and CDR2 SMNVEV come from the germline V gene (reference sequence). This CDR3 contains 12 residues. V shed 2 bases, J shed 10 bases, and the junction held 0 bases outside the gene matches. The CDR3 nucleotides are TGTGCCAGCAGTTTACTAGCGGGGGAGCAGTTCTTC. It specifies CASSLLAGEQFF.

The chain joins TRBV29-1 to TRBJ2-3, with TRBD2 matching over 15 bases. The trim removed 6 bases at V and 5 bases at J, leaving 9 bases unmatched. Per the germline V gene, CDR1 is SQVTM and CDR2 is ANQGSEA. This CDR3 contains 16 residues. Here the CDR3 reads CSVKRTSGGALDTQYF. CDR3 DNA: TGCAGCGTCAAGAGGACTAGCGGGGGGGCCCTAGATACGCAGTATTTT.